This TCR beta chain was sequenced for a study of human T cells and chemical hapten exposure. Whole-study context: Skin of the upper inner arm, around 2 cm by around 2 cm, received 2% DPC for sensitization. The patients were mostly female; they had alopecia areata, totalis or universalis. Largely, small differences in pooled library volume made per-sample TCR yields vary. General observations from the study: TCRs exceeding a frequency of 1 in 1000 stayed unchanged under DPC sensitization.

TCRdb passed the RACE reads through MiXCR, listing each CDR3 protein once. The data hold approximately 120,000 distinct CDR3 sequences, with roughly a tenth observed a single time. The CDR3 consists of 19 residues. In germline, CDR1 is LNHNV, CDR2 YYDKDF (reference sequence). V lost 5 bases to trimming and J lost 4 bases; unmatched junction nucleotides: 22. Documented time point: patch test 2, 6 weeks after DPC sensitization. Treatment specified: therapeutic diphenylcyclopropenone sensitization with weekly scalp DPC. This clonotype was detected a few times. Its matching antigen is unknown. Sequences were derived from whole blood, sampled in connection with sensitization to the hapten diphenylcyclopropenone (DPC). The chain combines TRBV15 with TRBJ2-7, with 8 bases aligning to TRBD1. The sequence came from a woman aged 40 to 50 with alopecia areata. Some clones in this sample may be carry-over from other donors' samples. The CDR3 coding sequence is TGTGCCACCAGCGCACGATCCTCATACAACAGGGGGAAGGGATACGAGCAGTACTTC. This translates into CATSARSSYNRGKGYEQYF.